This T cell receptor (beta chain) was sequenced in a study of monozygotic twins with inflammatory bowel disease. This CDR3 spans 17 amino acids. The germline V gene encodes CDR1 DFQATT and CDR2 SNEGSKA (reference sequence). Worth noting for this clonotype: The antigen remains undetermined.

General observations from the study: Clonotype overlap with others was lower in IBD patients than in healthy twins, a difference that was greatest with disease activity.

TCRdb reanalyzed the 5' RACE reads and collapses them to one entry per CDR3 protein, without DNA. In all, the sample yields approximately 300,000 distinct CDR3 sequences. This chain uses TRBV20-1 with TRBJ2-7; TCRdb names TRBD2, which stays unverified in the absence of DNA. Sequenced: blood. This TCR derives from a human donor with ulcerative colitis or Crohn's disease, or a healthy co-twin of an affected twin (not recorded which). This CDR3 is CSARGLGTGRKAYEQYF.